This T cell receptor (beta chain) was identified during a study of blood T cell repertoires in COVID-19. The wider study: The United States, Italy and Spain supplied acute and convalescent COVID-19 samples. Sources were T cells, B-cell-depleted T cells, or PBMCs; the material itself was cDNA or gDNA.

Original analysis: Amplification of reference gene primers provided the estimated nucleated cell counts. Assay used: immunoSEQ multiplex PCR; TCRdb lists only in-frame clones, some missing. Clone size and V and J calls were adopted from that table, with D and trimming inferred from the DNA. The data contain almost 500,000 clones, around nine tenths of them singletons. The CDR3 runs to 14 residues. V was clipped by 2 bases and J by 5 bases, with 12 bases between them. The germline V gene encodes CDR1 LGHDT and CDR2 YNNKEL (reference sequence). The specimen was PBMCs or T cells enriched from blood (not recorded which). The sequence derives from a woman aged 55-70 years who had recovered from COVID-19. The chain combines TRBV3-1 (or the pseudogene TRBV3-2) with TRBJ1-1, with D possibly TRBD1 on 5 matching bases. This CDR3 is CASSQRGGETEAFF. CDR3 in DNA: TGTGCCAGCAGCCAAAGGGGCGGGGAAACTGAAGCTTTCTTT.